The 30 T cell receptor beta chains below all came from one sample that was sequenced in a study of T cells in Graves' hyperthyroidism and ophthalmopathy. RNA transcripts provided the source from which TCR beta CDR3 regions were amplified. With the HTBI primer set, the TCR CDR3 went through a first round of RT-PCR. A single record per CDR3 protein comes from TCRdb applying MiXCR to the multiplex PCR reads. Among hundreds of thousands of distinct CDR3 sequences listed, around 13% were seen once. The source material was blood. Receptor source: a woman aged 45-65 years with Graves' ophthalmopathy.

The rearrangement links TRBV11-2 to TRBJ1-1, with D perhaps TRBD1 (6 bases). Per the germline V gene, CDR1 is SGHAT and CDR2 is FQNNGV. The CDR3 has 14 amino acids. V lost 5 bases, J lost 5 bases, and 15 bases lay in between. The CDR3 protein is CASSRQVGGTEAFF. The CDR3 DNA is TGTGCCAGCAGCCGACAGGTCGGTGGTACTGAAGCTTTCTTT.

The rearrangement uses TRBV7-9 and TRBJ1-5, with 8 bases identical to TRBD1. The CDR3 length is 15 residues. V shed 5 bases and J 2 bases; nucleotides not matched to a gene: 5. The germline gives CDR1 SEHNR, CDR2 FQNEAQ (reference sequence). CDR3 residues: CASSDGRGRNQPQHF. CDR3 nucleotide sequence: TGTGCCAGCAGCGATGGCAGGGGGCGCAATCAGCCCCAGCATTTT.

To note about this clonotype: A much larger clone is a single base away; this may be a read error. This chain connects TRBV20-1 to TRBJ2-5; TRBD2 matches 10 bases. J was trimmed by 5 bases and V by 3 bases; bases with no gene match: 6. The CDR3 has 14 residues. Germline CDR1 reads DFQATT; CDR2 reads SNEGSKA (reference sequence). CDR3 bases: TGCAGTGCTAGTGACCCAGCGGGAGGGGAGACCCAGTACTTC. Residues: CSASDPAGGETQYF.

The chain uses TRBV28 and TRBJ2-7; 9 bases map to TRBD1. Per the germline V gene, CDR1 is MDHEN and CDR2 is SYDVKM. The V gene end was trimmed by 8 bases and the J gene end by 2 bases; junction bases not matched to a gene: 13. CDR3 length: 16 amino acids. The CDR3 protein is CASLLKPGQGAYEQYF. CDR3 nucleotide sequence: TGTGCCAGCCTCTTGAAACCGGGACAGGGTGCCTACGAGCAGTACTTC.

This clonotype turned up a few times. The chain combines TRBV18 with TRBJ2-2; tentative D call: TRBD1 (7 bases). Per germline, CDR1 KGHSH and CDR2 LQKENI. This CDR3 comprises 16 residues. V was shortened by 0 bases and J by 5 bases, with 13 bases between the two germline ends. CDR3 amino acids: CASSPPRRGRTGELFF. CDR3 nucleotide sequence: TGTGCCAGCTCACCACCCCGGAGGGGGCGGACCGGGGAGCTGTTTTTT.

The gene calls are TRBV6-2 or TRBV6-3 and TRBJ1-2; 7 positions agree with TRBD1. The germline gives CDR1 MNHEY, CDR2 SVGEGT. V gave up 9 bases and J gave up 8 bases; unmatched junction bases: 9. The CDR3 covers 12 residues. CDR3 nucleotide sequence: TGTGCCAGTCTGACAGGGACGAACGGCTACACCTTC. Translated, it gives CASLTGTNGYTF.

This clonotype occurred many times. This chain uses TRBV7-8 with TRBJ1-1; 7 bases line up with TRBD1. The germline CDR1 and CDR2 sequences are SGHVS and FQNEAQ. The J segment lost 1 base and the V segment lost 2 bases, leaving 4 bases of the junction unmatched. This CDR3 region has 15 residues. The DNA of the CDR3 is TGTGCCAGCAGCTTACTGGCAGGGGGGAACACTGAAGCTTTCTTT. Its translation is CASSLLAGGNTEAFF.

This chain joins TRBV12-3 or TRBV12-4 and TRBJ1-2; 9 bases map to TRBD1. The CDR3 has 15 residues. Trimming took 4 bases from V and 2 from J; bases not matched to a gene: 5. For the CDR3, the DNA is TGTGCCAGCAGTTCGCGACAGGGGGGAAACTATGGCTACACCTTC. Translating gives CASSSRQGGNYGYTF.

At least ten counts were recorded for this clonotype. The chain carries TRBV6-1 and TRBJ2-7; weak D call: TRBD1 (5 bases). The V gene's germline CDR1 is MNHNS and CDR2 SASEGT. Deletions cut 6 bases from V and 1 base from J, with 13 bases between. The CDR3 consists of 14 residues. CDR3 amino acids: CASSQKGISYEQYF. In DNA form, the CDR3 reads TGTGCCAGCAGCCAAAAGGGGATTTCCTACGAGCAGTACTTC.

This clonotype was seen many times. The V and J genes are TRBV28 and TRBJ2-2; 10 bases match TRBD2. Germline V lookup: CDR1 MDHEN, CDR2 SYDVKM. The CDR3 contains 18 residues. V dropped 3 bases and J dropped 3; count of bases not matched to a gene: 10. CDR3 loop: CASSLPSGSYGDTGELFF. In DNA form, the CDR3 reads TGTGCCAGCAGTTTGCCTAGCGGGAGTTATGGGGACACCGGGGAGCTGTTTTTT.

The chain combines TRBV6-1 with TRBJ2-7, with D possibly matching TRBD2 (6 bases). With 10 bases removed from V and 1 base from J, the gap between germline ends came to 17 bases. Germline CDR1 reads MNHNS; CDR2 reads SASEGT. This CDR3 spans 14 amino acids. CDR3 sequence: CATTTAGGSYEQYF. Here the CDR3 DNA reads TGTGCCACCACAACCGCCGGGGGATCCTACGAGCAGTACTTC.

The V gene is TRBV20-1, the J gene TRBJ1-5; D is undetermined. Germline V CDR1 and CDR2: DFQATT, SNEGSKA (reference sequence). V gave up 0 bases and J gave up 0 bases, with 6 bases separating them. CDR3 length equals 14 residues. The DNA for the CDR3 is TGCAGTGCTAGAGATCTATATAGCAATCAGCCCCAGCATTTT. This encodes CSARDLYSNQPQHF.

The chain joins TRBV7-9 to TRBJ2-1; D gene uncertain. This CDR3 spans 11 amino acids. The germline V gene has CDR1 SEHNR and CDR2 FQNEAQ (reference sequence). Trimming pared 5 bases from V and 8 bases from J, leaving 7 bases between. The DNA of the CDR3 is TGTGCCAGCAGCCCTATCTATGAGCAGTTCTTC. Encoded protein: CASSPIYEQFF.

This clonotype appeared a few times. This chain joins TRBV28 and TRBJ1-1; D is perhaps TRBD1 (5 bases). The CDR3 extends over 16 amino acids. Trimming took 3 bases from V and 6 from J, leaving 20 bases between them. Germline CDR1 MDHEN, CDR2 SYDVKM. In nucleotides, the CDR3 is TGTGCCAGCAGTTTCCTCATTAGACGGGGGATTTCTGAAGCTTTCTTT. Protein sequence: CASSFLIRRGISEAFF.

At least ten counts were recorded for this clonotype. J is TRBJ2-1 and V is TRBV20-1; a weak D match, TRBD2 (6 bases). Germline-derived CDR1 and CDR2 are DFQATT and SNEGSKA (reference sequence). V lost 2 bases, J lost 4 bases, and 15 bases lay in between. CDR3 length: 15 amino acids. In DNA, the CDR3 is TGCAGTGCTAGACTATTGGAGGGAGGATACAATGAGCAGTTCTTC. It codes for CSARLLEGGYNEQFF.

On this clonotype: This clone may be a read error of a much larger clone one base away. The chain has TRBV5-1 and TRBJ1-1; no clear D. CDR3 length: 15 amino acids. V dropped 9 bases and J dropped 0 bases, with 18 bases sitting between them. The germline gives CDR1 SGHRS, CDR2 YFSETQ. The CDR3 DNA sequence: TGCGCCAACTCAGGTGGGTCAGAATTGAACACTGAAGCTTTCTTT. Translated, it gives CANSGGSELNTEAFF.

As DNA, the CDR3 is TGTGCCAGCAGTACAGAGCGAACGAACACCGGGGAGCTGTTTTTT. It translates to CASSTERTNTGELFF. The J gene is TRBJ2-2, the V gene TRBV27; D call uncertain. This CDR3 contains 15 residues. The V gene's germline CDR1 is MNHEY and CDR2 SMNVEV (reference sequence). V lost 5 bases and J lost 0, with 10 bases in between.

This clonotype has a count of ten or more. This chain uses TRBV5-1 with TRBJ1-1; D is unresolved. The CDR3 spans 14 residues. Trimming took 0 bases from V and 4 from J, leaving 10 bases between them. Germline assignment: CDR1 SGHRS and CDR2 YFSETQ. The CDR3 DNA reads TGCGCCAGCAGCTTGGATACGGTTGTCACTGAAGCTTTCTTT. The encoded protein is CASSLDTVVTEAFF.

Ten or more counts support this clonotype. The CDR3 DNA reads TGTGCCAGCAGCTCCGCCCGACAGGGGGCGATCCCTCAGCCCCAGCATTTT. Its protein is CASSSARQGAIPQPQHF. V is TRBV7-9 and J is TRBJ1-5; 10 bases align to TRBD1. J gave up 6 bases and V 4 bases, and 12 bases lay outside the gene matches. CDR3 size: 17 residues. Looked up from germline, CDR1 is SEHNR and CDR2 is FQNEAQ (reference sequence).

This clonotype has ten or more counts. This chain connects TRBV20-1 to TRBJ2-3; 8 positions match TRBD2. The CDR3 sequence is 16 residues long. Germline CDR1 and CDR2: DFQATT and SNEGSKA (reference sequence). Trimming removed 5 bases from V and 4 bases from J; junction bases left unmatched: 14. As DNA, the CDR3 is TGCAGTGCTCCCCCGGCCAGCGGGAGTTTCGCAGATACGCAGTATTTT. The encoded protein is CSAPPASGSFADTQYF.

This clonotype was observed many times. V usage is TRBV7-8 and J usage is TRBJ1-5; D is unclear. There are 12 residues in the CDR3. CDR1 SGHVS and CDR2 FQNEAQ come from the germline V gene. The V and J ends lost 3 bases and 5 bases respectively, with 5 bases between them. Written as DNA, the CDR3 is TGTGCCAGCAGCTTGTACCATCAGCCCCAGCATTTT. It is translated as CASSLYHQPQHF.

This clonotype has ten or more counts. The chain couples TRBV20-1 to TRBJ2-2, with 7 bases that match TRBD2. CDR1 and CDR2 from the germline V gene are DFQATT and SNEGSKA (reference sequence). Losses at the gene ends were 3 bases for V and 4 bases for J; bases not matched to a gene: 14. The CDR3 is 17 residues long. The CDR3 spells CSASRGVGGRATGELFF. DNA of the CDR3: TGCAGTGCTAGCAGAGGAGTGGGGGGGAGGGCCACCGGGGAGCTGTTTTTT.

This clonotype was picked up a small number of times. This chain links TRBV4-1 with TRBJ2-1; a weak D match, TRBD2 (6 bases). In germline, CDR1 is MGHRA, CDR2 YSYEKL. The CDR3 is 15 amino acids. Deletions cut 3 bases from V and 3 bases from J, with 12 bases between. CDR3 DNA sequence: TGCGCCAGCAGCCAGAACTCCGGGAGCTACAATGAGCAGTTCTTC. Translating gives CASSQNSGSYNEQFF.

Many counts were recorded for this clonotype. This sequence joins TRBV12-3 or TRBV12-4 and TRBJ2-7, with a tentative D call TRBD1 (5 bases). The length of the CDR3 is 15 residues. V lost 6 bases to trimming and J lost 4 bases, with 19 bases between them. CDR3 sequence reads: CASRTLRDGVYEQYF. The CDR3, as DNA: TGTGCCAGCAGGACCCTCAGGGATGGGGTATACGAGCAGTACTTC.

This clonotype appeared many times. V usage is TRBV12-3 or TRBV12-4 and J usage is TRBJ2-7; 9 nucleotides line up with TRBD2. The ends lost 5 bases at V and 7 bases at J; junction bases unmatched: 15. There are 16 residues in the CDR3. The CDR3 spells CASSPYRTSAAGEQYF. The CDR3 region has the DNA TGTGCCAGCAGTCCTTACAGGACTAGCGCAGCCGGTGAGCAGTACTTC.

This chain uses TRBV4-3 with TRBJ2-1; 8 bases fit TRBD2. CDR3 length equals 17 residues. With V trimmed by 0 bases and J by 7 bases, 11 bases remained unmatched. Germline values: CDR1 LGHNA, CDR2 YSLEER. The CDR3 DNA reads as TGCGCCAGCAGCCAAGATCGGGGGGGTGTTCTTGGGAATGAGCAGTTCTTC. Encoded protein: CASSQDRGGVLGNEQFF.

Only a few counts were recorded for this clonotype. The V gene is TRBV12-3 or TRBV12-4, the J gene TRBJ1-1; D perhaps matches TRBD1 (6 bases). The CDR3 has 14 amino acids. V was clipped by 6 bases and J by 5 bases, with 16 bases between them. The CDR3 region is CASRTSGARTEAFF. The CDR3 coding sequence is TGTGCCAGCAGGACCTCAGGGGCGCGGACTGAAGCTTTCTTT.

V and J are TRBV29-1 and TRBJ2-1; D gene uncertain. Germline V gene data show CDR1 as SQVTM and CDR2 as ANQGSEA. The V gene lost 3 bases and the J gene lost 0 bases, with 9 bases spanning the gap. The CDR3 consists of 14 residues. CDR3 residues: CSVEVASSYNEQFF. In nucleotides, the CDR3 is TGCAGCGTTGAGGTCGCTAGCTCCTACAATGAGCAGTTCTTC.

This clonotype was counted ten times or more. The chain recombines TRBV18 with TRBJ2-2; TRBD1 matches at 7 bases. The CDR3 has 14 residues. J was trimmed by 0 bases and V by 8 bases; bases with no gene match: 3. The germline gives CDR1 KGHSH, CDR2 LQKENI. CDR3 sequence (DNA): TGTGCCAGCGGGGACAGATCGAACACCGGGGAGCTGTTTTTT. This sequence encodes CASGDRSNTGELFF.

This clonotype was seen repeatedly, ten times or more. This chain connects TRBV12-3 or TRBV12-4 to TRBJ2-1; the match to TRBD1 covers 9 bases. Trimming at V came to 5 bases and at J to 6 bases, leaving 8 bases not matched to a gene. This CDR3 has 15 amino acids. DNA for the CDR3: TGTGCCAGCAGTGCGGGGACAGGGCTCGGCAATGAGCAGTTCTTC. As protein: CASSAGTGLGNEQFF.